The clone carrying this TCR beta chain turned up a few times. The data are from a study of cytomegalovirus exposure and HLA in healthy donors. PCR was performed using 60 Vbeta and 13 Jbeta primers. The repertoire was sequenced with immunoSEQ multiplex PCR; TCRdb's copy has only in-frame clones and lacks some. The sample contains 83,000 or so clones, about 75% of which appear only once. Germline CDR1 and CDR2: SQVTM and ANQGSEA. The CDR3 loop spans 12 amino acids. With 8 bases removed from V and 4 bases from J, the gap between germline ends came to 14 bases. The chain recombines TRBV29-1 with TRBJ1-1, with D maybe TRBD1 (5 bases). Sequenced: PBMCs. This clonotype was sampled from a female donor in good health and CMV-seronegative. CDR3 sequence: CSTRTGGTEAFF. DNA for the CDR3: TGCAGCACCCGGACGGGGGGCACTGAAGCTTTCTTT.